This T cell receptor (beta chain) was sequenced during a study of neoadjuvant nivolumab and ipilimumab in lung cancer. In the study overall: Nivolumab 3 mg/kg was given days 1, 15 and 29, plus ipilimumab 1 mg/kg day 1 in combination. Overall study results and limits: TCR sequencing covered a small number of samples. Pretherapy blood TCR richness correlated positively with resected tumor richness.

The germline gives CDR1 LNHNV, CDR2 YYDKDF (reference sequence). With 0 bases removed from V and 5 bases from J, the gap between germline ends came to 13 bases. The CDR3 consists of 15 residues. For this clone: Its antigen remains unidentified.

TCRdb's table, derived via immunoSEQ multiplex PCR, lists solely in-frame clones and lacks some. The sample lists some 29,000 clones; 83% were seen once. The chain uses TRBV15 and TRBJ2-5; TRBD2 might be the D (5 bases). The receptor was derived from an adult with non-small cell lung cancer. Sample: tumor tissue, taken after neoadjuvant nivolumab, alone or with ipilimumab, at or shortly before surgery. This chain's CDR3 is CATSRDRPTGETQYF. The CDR3 DNA reads TGTGCCACCAGCAGAGATAGGCCGACGGGGGAGACCCAGTACTTC.